This T cell receptor beta chain is from a study of blood T cells in healthy people across ages. Trimming stripped 3 bases from V and 0 bases from J, with 6 bases between. CDR3 length: 14 residues. Next came a second PCR, run for 7 to 11 cycles, which used a sample-barcoded 5' primer along with a J-beta primer mix. TCRdb reprocessed the 5' RACE reads via MiXCR and lists one record per CDR3 protein. The data contain approximately 1.5 million distinct CDR3 sequences, roughly 43% of them singletons. All donors came from Russia, were Caucasian and healthy, and spanned ages about 6 to 90. Each donor gave around 9.6 milliliters of peripheral blood.

The chain has TRBV12-3 or TRBV12-4 and TRBJ1-3, with D unclear. The TCR originated in a woman in her late teens or twenties in good health. Sequenced input: blood. CDR3 DNA sequence: TGTGCCAGCAGTTTGGCATACTCTGGAAACACCATATATTTT. Encoded protein: CASSLAYSGNTIYF.